Listed here are 16 T cell receptor beta chains from one sample, sequenced in a study of STAT5B mutations in CD4+ large granular lymphocyte leukemia. Assay: immunoSEQ multiplex PCR; the TCRdb copy retains only in-frame clones and omits some. The sample holds around 23,000 clones, about 81% seen once. Specimen: CD4+ T cells from blood buffy coats. The receptors derive from a human donor in good health.

The sample holds one count of this clone. This chain uses TRBV6-6 with TRBJ2-1; 11 positions match TRBD2. The V gene's germline CDR1 is MNHNY and CDR2 SVGAGI (reference sequence). CDR3 size: 16 residues. Trimming at V came to 5 bases and at J to 5 bases, leaving 8 bases not matched to a gene. The CDR3 DNA follows: TGTGCCAGCAGTAGCGCACTAGCGGGAGTTAACAATGAGCAGTTCTTC. This gives the protein CASSSALAGVNNEQFF.

V usage is TRBV19 and J usage is TRBJ2-2; 8 bases are shared with TRBD1. CDR1 is LNHDA, CDR2 SQIVND, per germline (reference sequence). J gave up 6 bases and V 5 bases, and 5 bases lay outside the gene matches. The CDR3 is 14 amino acids. The CDR3 DNA is TGTGCCAGTAGTGGAACAGGGGGTCCCGGGGAGCTGTTTTTT. Protein product: CASSGTGGPGELFF.

The chain links TRBV7-6 to TRBJ2-5; no firm D call. Per the germline V gene, CDR1 is SGHVS and CDR2 is FNYEAQ. V lost 5 bases, J lost 5 bases, and 12 bases lay in between. This CDR3 comprises 13 residues. In nucleotides, the CDR3 is TGTGCCAGCAGCCTGGGCCCTGTGGAGACCCAGTACTTC. It codes for CASSLGPVETQYF. The entire variable domain, with the rest obtained from reference TRBV7-6 and TRBJ2-5, is as follows: GAGVSQSPRYKVTKRGQDVALRCDPISGHVSLYWYRQALGQGPEFLTYFNYEAQQDKSGLPNDRFSAERPEGSISTLTIQRTEQRDSAMYRCASSLGPVETQYFGPGTRLLVL.

CDR3 loop: CASSSGLAGTGEQFF. The CDR3 DNA sequence: TGTGCCAGCAGCTCGGGACTAGCGGGAACGGGTGAGCAGTTCTTC. V gene TRBV7-8 combines with J gene TRBJ2-1; 13 nucleotides agree with TRBD2. Trimming cost V 4 bases and J 9 bases; bases outside gene matches: 6. CDR3 length equals 15 residues. Germline V lookup: CDR1 SGHVS, CDR2 FQNEAQ.

The V call is TRBV10-3, the J call TRBJ2-3; tentatively, D is TRBD2 (5 bases). V shed 2 bases and J shed 6 bases, with 9 bases lying between them. Looked up from germline, CDR1 is ENHRY and CDR2 is SYGVKD. This CDR3 has 13 residues. Here the CDR3 DNA reads TGTGCCATCAGTGAGGGAGGAGAGGATACGCAGTATTTT. Translation: CAISEGGEDTQYF.

This clone was recorded a few times. The chain carries TRBV2 and TRBJ1-5; maybe TRBD1 (5 bases). The CDR3 is made up of 15 amino acids. V was clipped by 8 bases and J by 4 bases, with 18 bases between them. The germline V gene has CDR1 SNHLY and CDR2 FYNNEI. CDR3 residues: CASGAGTRANQPQHF. The CDR3, as DNA: TGTGCCAGCGGGGCCGGGACCCGTGCGAATCAGCCCCAGCATTTT.

This chain connects TRBV7-2 to TRBJ2-1; D call uncertain. The germline V gene encodes CDR1 SGHTA and CDR2 FQGNSA. There are 12 residues in the CDR3. Trimming left V 1 base short and J 6 bases short, with 4 bases between. CDR3 sequence (DNA): TGTGCCAGCAGCTTAGTGCGCAATGAGCAGTTCTTC. Residues: CASSLVRNEQFF.

The CDR3 loop is CASSAPGTGIYEQYF. DNA of the CDR3: TGTGCCAGCAGTGCCCCCGGGACAGGGATCTACGAGCAGTACTTC. The chain combines TRBV28 with TRBJ2-5, with 9 bases that match TRBD1. With the DNA end fitting TRBJ2-7 better, the J assignment may be wrong. This CDR3 has 15 amino acids. Germline lookup yields CDR1 MDHEN and CDR2 SYDVKM.

This chain connects TRBV5-8 to TRBJ2-3; TRBD2 agrees at 10 bases. Germline V CDR1 and CDR2: SGHTS, YDEGEE. V shed 3 bases, J shed 3 bases, and the junction held 4 bases outside the gene matches. The CDR3 sequence is 15 residues long. The CDR3 loop reads CASSYKTSGTDTQYF. The DNA of the CDR3 is TGTGCCAGCAGCTACAAGACTAGCGGGACAGATACGCAGTATTTT.

The rearrangement links TRBV10-3 to TRBJ2-1; D is unresolved. The V end lost 0 bases, the J end lost 7 bases, and 4 bases lay between the germline ends. CDR1 and CDR2 from the germline V gene are ENHRY and SYGVKD. The CDR3 is made up of 12 amino acids. CDR3: CAISESRNEQFF. In DNA, the CDR3 is TGTGCCATCAGTGAGTCTCGAAATGAGCAGTTCTTC.

This sequence joins TRBV7-9 and TRBJ2-2; 7 bases agree with TRBD1. V was clipped by 7 bases and J by 4 bases; unmatched bases: 6. Looked up from germline, CDR1 is SEHNR and CDR2 is FQNEAQ (reference sequence). The CDR3 covers 14 residues. The chain's CDR3 is CASMYDRVTGELFF. The DNA of the CDR3 is TGTGCCAGCATGTATGACAGGGTCACCGGGGAGCTGTTTTTT.

The chain uses TRBV5-4 and TRBJ2-2; D is undetermined. The CDR3 length is 15 residues. The ends were cut back, 0 bases at V and 6 bases at J, with 12 bases in the middle. Germline CDR1 SGHNT, CDR2 YYREEE (reference sequence). CDR3 in amino acids: CASSLAGSRAGELFF. The CDR3 coding sequence is TGTGCCAGCAGCTTGGCTGGCAGTAGGGCCGGGGAGCTGTTTTTT.

The chain combines TRBV6-5 with TRBJ2-7; 8 bases map to TRBD2. Germline loops: CDR1 MNHEY, CDR2 SVGAGI. This CDR3 contains 14 residues. J lost 0 bases, V lost 6 bases, and 4 bases had no gene match. In DNA, the CDR3 is TGTGCCAGCAGGGCTCGGGGGGGCTCCTACGAGCAGTACTTC. It translates to CASRARGGSYEQYF.

The chain recombines TRBV10-2 with TRBJ2-3, with TRBD2 identical over 8 bases. Germline V CDR1 and CDR2: WSHSY, SAAADI. The CDR3 totals 15 residues. Unmatched junction bases numbered 2, after V lost 0 bases and J lost 3 bases. The DNA of the CDR3 is TGCGCCAGCAGTGAGTCCGGGGGGGCTACAGATACGCAGTATTTT. Amino acid sequence: CASSESGGATDTQYF.

The chain recombines TRBV11-3 with TRBJ2-5; TRBD2 might be the D (5 bases). This CDR3 spans 15 amino acids. V dropped 1 base and J dropped 4 bases, with 13 bases sitting between them. Germline-derived CDR1 and CDR2 are SGHNT and YENEEA. CDR3 DNA sequence: TGTGCCAGCAGCTTAGGTGGCGGGCGAGGAGAGACCCAGTACTTC. This codes for CASSLGGGRGETQYF. Supplemented by reference TRBV11-3 and TRBJ2-5, the full variable domain reads EAGVVQSPRYKIIEKKQPVAFWCNPISGHNTLYWYLQNLGQGPELLIRYENEEAVDDSQLPKDRFSAERLKGVDSTLKIQPAELGDSAVYLCASSLGGGRGETQYFGPGTRLLVL.

The chain employs TRBV19 and TRBJ1-3, with 8 positions matching TRBD1. This CDR3 is 19 amino acids long. V lost 5 bases to trimming and J lost 1 base; unmatched junction nucleotides: 16. Germline assignment: CDR1 LNHDA and CDR2 SQIVND (reference sequence). CDR3 DNA sequence: TGTGCCAGTAGTCCTCGGACAGGGAGGAATTGGGGATCTGGAAACACCATATATTTT. Translating gives CASSPRTGRNWGSGNTIYF.